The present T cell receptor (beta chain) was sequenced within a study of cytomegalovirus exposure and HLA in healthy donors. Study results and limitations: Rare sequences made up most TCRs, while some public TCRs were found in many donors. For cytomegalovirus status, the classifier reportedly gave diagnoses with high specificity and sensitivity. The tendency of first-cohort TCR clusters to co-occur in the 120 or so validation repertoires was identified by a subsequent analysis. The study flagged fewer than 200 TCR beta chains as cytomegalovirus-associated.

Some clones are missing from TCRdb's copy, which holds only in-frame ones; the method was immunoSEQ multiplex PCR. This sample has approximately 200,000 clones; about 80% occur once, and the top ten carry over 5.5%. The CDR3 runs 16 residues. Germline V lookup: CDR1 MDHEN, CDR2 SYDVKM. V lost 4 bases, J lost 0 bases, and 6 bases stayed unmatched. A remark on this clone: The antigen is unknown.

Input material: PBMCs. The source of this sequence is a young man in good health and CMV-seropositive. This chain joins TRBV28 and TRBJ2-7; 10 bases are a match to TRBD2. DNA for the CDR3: TGTGCCAGCAGTTCGGGACTAGCGCTTAGCTCCTACGAGCAGTACTTC. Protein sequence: CASSSGLALSSYEQYF.